This TCR beta chain is drawn from a study of OX40 agonist ivuxolimab in advanced cancers. At the level of the study: A diagnosis of hepatocellular carcinoma, melanoma, renal cell or head and neck cancer was present in dose-escalation patients. Past anti-PD-1, anti-PD-L1 or anti-CTLA-4 therapy was accepted, and 40% had received some.

The data were produced by immunoSEQ multiplex PCR, yet TCRdb's version contains in-frame clones alone and is incomplete. The sample holds about 91,000 clones, more than 80% seen once. Trimming left V 8 bases short and J 1 base short, with 14 bases between. The CDR3 has 14 amino acids. Germline V gene sequence: CDR1 SQVTM, CDR2 ANQGSEA. J is TRBJ2-2 and V is TRBV29-1; D call uncertain. This sequence originates from an adult with an advanced solid tumor such as melanoma, head and neck, liver or kidney cancer. The sequencing here drew on CD4+ or CD8+ T cells sorted from blood, taken in a trial of the OX40 agonist ivuxolimab. The CDR3 here is CSTTKLVNTGELFF. DNA of the CDR3: TGCAGCACAACCAAGCTAGTGAACACCGGGGAGCTGTTTTTT.